The clone carrying this TCR beta chain has a handful of counts. Exposed study participants had met a COVID-19 case within 2 weeks before entry. Some clones are missing from TCRdb's copy, which holds only in-frame ones; the method was immunoSEQ multiplex PCR. This sample has about 240,000 clones; roughly 80% occur once, and the top ten carry approximately 4%. This record comes from a study of blood T cell repertoires in COVID-19. Study-level information: Acute and convalescent COVID-19 samples came from the United States, Italy and Spain. T cells, B-cell-depleted T cells, or PBMCs supplied cDNA or gDNA.

The V gene's germline CDR1 is SGHAT and CDR2 FQNNGV. V trimming: 5 bases; J trimming: 9 bases; junction bases outside the gene matches: 11. The CDR3 extends over 15 amino acids. This chain links TRBV11-2 with TRBJ2-1; 9 nucleotides agree with TRBD2. The receptor was derived from a woman in her thirties or forties who had been exposed to COVID-19. The sequencing sample was made of PBMCs or T cells enriched from blood (not recorded which). CDR3 protein: CASSLLAGGPGEQFF. CDR3 sequence (DNA): TGTGCCAGCAGCCTGCTTGCGGGGGGGCCCGGTGAGCAGTTCTTC.